These 3 T cell receptor beta chains originate from one sample sequenced in a study of human T cells and chemical hapten exposure (dated by TCRdb to 2020 to 2023). Receptors were amplified or captured by RACE. The listed sequencing device is NextSeq 500. TCRdb ran its own pipeline on the public reads, namely fastp trimming at Q25 and MiXCR clone calling, and kept in-frame beta chains. Rows are unified per CDR3 protein, each entry keeping the most common DNA and genes. This sample comprises under 200,000 distinct CDR3 sequences, around 13% of them detected only once. The ten top clones hold 1.5% to 2% of the sample. Taken with the paper, the label for time point translates to: patch test 1, 2 weeks after DPC sensitization. The treatment or condition label on this specimen signifies: therapeutic diphenylcyclopropenone sensitization with weekly scalp DPC. This specimen consisted of whole blood, obtained in connection with sensitization to the hapten diphenylcyclopropenone (DPC). Receptors were obtained from a woman aged 25 to 39 with alopecia areata. Some clones in this sample may be carry-over from other donors' samples.

This chain links TRBV6-2 or TRBV6-3 with TRBJ2-7; 10 bases map to TRBD2. With V trimmed by 5 bases and J by 2 bases, 6 bases remained unmatched. There are 15 residues in the CDR3. Per germline, CDR1 MNHEY and CDR2 SVGEGT. The CDR3 DNA follows: TGTGCCAGCAGTCCCAGGACTAGCGGCACCTACGAGCAGTACTTC. It is translated as CASSPRTSGTYEQYF.

The chain carries TRBV5-5 and TRBJ1-1; D remains ambiguous. The CDR3 length is 13 residues. Germline loops: CDR1 SGHKS, CDR2 YYEKEE (reference sequence). V lost 2 bases to trimming and J lost 5 bases, with 10 bases between them. This CDR3 is CASSFLTWTEAFF. The CDR3 DNA is TGTGCCAGCAGCTTCCTAACCTGGACTGAAGCTTTCTTT.

The sample holds a few counts of this clonotype. The chain has TRBV5-6 and TRBJ2-2; 8 positions agree with TRBD2. This CDR3 region has 17 residues. CDR1 is SGHDT, CDR2 YYEEEE, per germline. Germline trimming cut 4 bases from V and 2 bases from J; bases unmatched to any gene: 10. CDR3 DNA: TGTGCCAGCAGCGCACCCTCGCTAGCGGGTAACACCGGGGAGCTGTTTTTT. This sequence encodes CASSAPSLAGNTGELFF.